The 18 T cell receptor beta chains below all came from one sample that was sequenced in a study of CD8 T cells in ankylosing spondylitis. Regarding the study as a whole: The study identified a TCR beta motif of fewer than 10 highly homologous variants that appeared characteristic of ankylosing spondylitis blood.

The antigens for these receptors are not known. TCRdb re-called the 5' RACE reads through MiXCR, storing one row per CDR3 protein. The data contain some 840,000 distinct CDR3 sequences, roughly 12% of them singletons. The sequencing sample was made of blood, either unsorted or a sorted T cell fraction (not recorded which). The receptor set was obtained from a male donor with ankylosing spondylitis.

The V gene is TRBV11-2, the J gene TRBJ1-5, with D hard to call. Between the trimmed V and J ends, which lost 1 base and 3 bases, there was a span of 10 bases. The germline V gene encodes CDR1 SGHAT and CDR2 FQNNGV. The CDR3 sequence is 15 residues long. The CDR3 here is CASSLGSNYNQPQHF. The CDR3 bases are TGTGCCAGCAGCTTAGGGTCCAATTACAATCAGCCCCAGCATTTT.

This clonotype appeared once. The chain employs TRBV20-1 and TRBJ1-4, with a possible D match to TRBD1 (5 bases). The CDR3 is made up of 15 amino acids. The V and J ends lost 1 base and 5 bases respectively, with 14 bases between them. The germline gives CDR1 DFQATT, CDR2 SNEGSKA (reference sequence). For the CDR3, the DNA is TGCAGTGCTAGAGCCCCGACTGGGACCAATGAAAAACTGTTTTTT. Its protein is CSARAPTGTNEKLFF.

This clonotype has ten or more counts. The rearrangement uses TRBV20-1 and TRBJ1-6; perhaps TRBD1 as D (5 bases). The germline V gene has CDR1 DFQATT and CDR2 SNEGSKA (reference sequence). Trimming took 6 bases from V and 7 from J, leaving 7 bases between them. The CDR3 has 11 residues. CDR3 in DNA: TGCAGTGCCAAGGGGAATTCACCCCTCCACTTT. Protein: CSAKGNSPLHF.

This clonotype has a handful of counts. The chain combines TRBV9 with TRBJ1-4; D perhaps matches TRBD1 (6 bases). The CDR3 length is 14 residues. Trimming shortened V by 7 bases and J by 0 bases, and 10 bases separated the two germline ends. Per the germline V gene, CDR1 is SGDLS and CDR2 is YYNGEE. CDR3 in amino acids: CASCRGPTNEKLFF. The CDR3 coding sequence is TGTGCCAGCTGCCGGGGGCCAACTAATGAAAAACTGTTTTTT.

This clonotype was seen at least ten times. V usage is TRBV7-2 and J usage is TRBJ1-5; D is uncertain. The CDR3 spans 15 residues. Trimming left V 1 base short and J 3 bases short, with 10 bases between. The V gene's germline CDR1 is SGHTA and CDR2 FQGNSA. The CDR3 loop reads CASSLGINPNQPQHF. DNA for the CDR3: TGTGCCAGCAGCTTAGGGATAAACCCCAATCAGCCCCAGCATTTT. The complete variable domain, with remaining parts taken from reference TRBV7-2 and TRBJ1-5, reads GAGVSQSPSNKVTEKGKDVELRCDPISGHTALYWYRQSLGQGLEFLIYFQGNSAPDKSGLPSDRFSAERTGGSVSTLTIQRTQQEDSAVYLCASSLGINPNQPQHFGDGTRLSIL.

This sequence joins TRBV27 and TRBJ1-2, with 10 bases matching TRBD1. The CDR3 extends over 16 amino acids. Germline CDR1 is MNHEY and CDR2 is SMNVEV (reference sequence). With V trimmed by 7 bases and J by 6 bases, 14 bases remained unmatched. CDR3 loop: CASNAGTGASVDGYTF. CDR3 bases: TGTGCCAGCAATGCCGGGACAGGGGCCTCAGTGGATGGCTACACCTTC.

V and J are TRBV15 and TRBJ2-1; possibly TRBD1 or TRBD2 for D (5 bases each). This CDR3 comprises 20 residues. With 0 bases removed from V and 7 bases from J, the gap between germline ends came to 28 bases. Per germline, CDR1 LNHNV and CDR2 YYDKDF (reference sequence). The CDR3 region has the DNA TGTGCCACCAGCAGAGATCCCCAACCGGGACCCACCCTCCCGAAAAATGAGCAGTTCTTC. Encoded protein: CATSRDPQPGPTLPKNEQFF.

The rearrangement uses TRBV2 and TRBJ2-3; D gene uncertain. The V end lost 7 bases, the J end lost 2 bases, and 7 bases lay between the germline ends. Looked up from germline, CDR1 is SNHLY and CDR2 is FYNNEI. The CDR3 spans 12 residues. CDR3 protein: CASNTDTDTQYF. The CDR3 bases are TGTGCCAGCAATACAGACACAGATACGCAGTATTTT.

This chain connects TRBV25-1 to TRBJ1-5; D perhaps matches TRBD1 (5 bases). The CDR3 runs to 15 residues. CDR1 is MGHDK and CDR2 is SYGVNS in the germline V gene. V was shortened by 1 base and J by 5 bases, with 12 bases between the two germline ends. As DNA, the CDR3 is TGTGCCAGCAGTGAATTGGGGGGGGGAGATCAGCCCCAGCATTTT. Its translation is CASSELGGGDQPQHF.

The V and J genes are TRBV6-2 or TRBV6-3 and TRBJ2-2; possibly TRBD2 for D (6 bases). CDR3 size: 16 residues. Per the germline V gene, CDR1 is MNHEY and CDR2 is SVGEGT. V shed 2 bases and J shed 3 bases, with 13 bases lying between them. The CDR3 nucleotides read TGTGCCAGCAGTTACCTGACCTCGGGGGACACCGGGGAGCTGTTTTTT. This gives the protein CASSYLTSGDTGELFF.

This clonotype was seen a few times. V and J are TRBV7-8 and TRBJ2-3; TRBD2 matches 8 bases. The CDR3 has 15 amino acids. V trimming: 8 bases; J trimming: 0 bases; junction bases outside the gene matches: 7. The germline CDR1 and CDR2 sequences are SGHVS and FQNEAQ. Written as DNA, the CDR3 is TGTGCCAGCTGGGGGGCGGGGGGTAGCACAGATACGCAGTATTTT. This gives the protein CASWGAGGSTDTQYF.

This clonotype has only a few counts. V gene TRBV5-1 combines with J gene TRBJ1-1, with D perhaps TRBD1 (5 bases). CDR1 is SGHRS, CDR2 YFSETQ, per germline. The length of the CDR3 is 16 residues. Trimming took 4 bases from V and 1 from J, leaving 17 bases between them. CDR3 sequence: CASSRIVGAANTEAFF. CDR3 sequence (DNA): TGCGCCAGCAGCCGAATTGTTGGGGCTGCGAACACTGAAGCTTTCTTT.

The chain links TRBV7-4 to TRBJ2-3; D is undetermined. V shed 4 bases and J shed 4 bases, with 15 bases lying between them. This CDR3 region has 15 residues. The germline V gene encodes CDR1 SGHVT and CDR2 SQSDAQ. For the CDR3, the DNA is TGTGCCAGCAGCTCCCCCCGTTGGGGATCAGATACGCAGTATTTT. Encoded protein: CASSSPRWGSDTQYF.

This clonotype has a handful of counts. The chain couples TRBV6-1 to TRBJ2-3, with 8 bases aligning to TRBD2. This CDR3 has 14 amino acids. Per germline, CDR1 MNHNS and CDR2 SASEGT. V dropped 7 bases and J dropped 4; count of bases not matched to a gene: 7. For the CDR3, the DNA is TGTGCCAGCATCACCGGGGGGGGCTCAGATACGCAGTATTTT. Translating gives CASITGGGSDTQYF.

The V call is TRBV6-1, the J call TRBJ2-5; tentative D call: TRBD2 (5 bases). Trimming stripped 7 bases from V and 5 bases from J, with 17 bases between. The germline CDR1 and CDR2 sequences are MNHNS and SASEGT. The CDR3 extends over 14 amino acids. The CDR3 here is CASKTSGSLETQYF. The CDR3 nucleotides are TGTGCCAGCAAAACGAGCGGCTCGCTGGAGACCCAGTACTTC.

This clonotype was detected a few times. CDR3 protein: CSLTSGLYNEQFF. CDR3 DNA sequence: TGCAGTCTTACTAGCGGGCTCTACAATGAGCAGTTCTTC. The rearrangement links TRBV20-1 to TRBJ2-1; 9 bases agree with TRBD2. V was pared by 8 bases and J by 3 bases, with 5 bases of the junction left unmatched. The CDR3 covers 13 residues. Germline lookup yields CDR1 DFQATT and CDR2 SNEGSKA (reference sequence).

This clonotype was seen more than once but under ten times. The chain carries TRBV20-1 and TRBJ2-5, with a tentative D call TRBD1 (5 bases). Per the germline V gene, CDR1 is DFQATT and CDR2 is SNEGSKA (reference sequence). Trimming removed 5 bases from V and 0 bases from J, with 13 bases in between. This CDR3 region has 14 residues. CDR3 nucleotides: TGCAGTGCTCTTAGGACACTGTACCAAGAGACCCAGTACTTC. Amino acid sequence: CSALRTLYQETQYF.

This clonotype was observed a few times. The chain joins TRBV5-1 to TRBJ2-3; D unclear. V lost 0 bases and J lost 5, with 7 bases in between. This CDR3 region has 13 residues. Germline V lookup: CDR1 SGHRS, CDR2 YFSETQ. The chain's CDR3 is CASSLAGKDTQYF. CDR3 nucleotides: TGCGCCAGCAGCTTGGCCGGAAAAGATACGCAGTATTTT.